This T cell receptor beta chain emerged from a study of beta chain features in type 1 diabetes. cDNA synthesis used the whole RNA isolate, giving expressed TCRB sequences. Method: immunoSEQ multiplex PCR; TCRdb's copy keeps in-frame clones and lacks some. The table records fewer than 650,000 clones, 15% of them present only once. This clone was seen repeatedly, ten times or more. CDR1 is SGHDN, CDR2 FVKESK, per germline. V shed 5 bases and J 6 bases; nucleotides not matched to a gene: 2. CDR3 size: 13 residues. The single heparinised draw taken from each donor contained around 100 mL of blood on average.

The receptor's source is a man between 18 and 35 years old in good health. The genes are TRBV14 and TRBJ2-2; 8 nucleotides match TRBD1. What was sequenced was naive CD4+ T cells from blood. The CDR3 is CASSLQGAGELFF. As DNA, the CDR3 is TGTGCCAGCAGCTTACAGGGGGCCGGGGAGCTGTTTTTT.